This entry features one TCR beta chain sequence. Its target is not known. The V gene's germline CDR1 is LNHDA and CDR2 SQIVND (reference sequence). The CDR3 consists of 15 residues. V shed 2 bases and J shed 6 bases, with 14 bases lying between them. The entry originates in a study of lymphopenia after photon versus proton radiotherapy. The study's findings and limits: Proton therapy kept repertoires fairly stable, unlike photons, which gained effector/memory cells.

Method: immunoSEQ multiplex PCR; TCRdb's copy keeps in-frame clones and lacks some. The sample contains some 20,000 clones, approximately 90% of which appear only once. Sample: peripheral blood, taken from a patient treated with proton-based radiotherapy. The receptor's source is a man aged 80 or over with esophageal cancer. The V gene is TRBV19, the J gene TRBJ2-4; no firm D call. CDR3 sequence reads: CASSISRTLGNIQYF. Here the CDR3 DNA reads TGTGCCAGTAGTATATCCCGGACCCTTGGAAACATTCAGTACTTC.